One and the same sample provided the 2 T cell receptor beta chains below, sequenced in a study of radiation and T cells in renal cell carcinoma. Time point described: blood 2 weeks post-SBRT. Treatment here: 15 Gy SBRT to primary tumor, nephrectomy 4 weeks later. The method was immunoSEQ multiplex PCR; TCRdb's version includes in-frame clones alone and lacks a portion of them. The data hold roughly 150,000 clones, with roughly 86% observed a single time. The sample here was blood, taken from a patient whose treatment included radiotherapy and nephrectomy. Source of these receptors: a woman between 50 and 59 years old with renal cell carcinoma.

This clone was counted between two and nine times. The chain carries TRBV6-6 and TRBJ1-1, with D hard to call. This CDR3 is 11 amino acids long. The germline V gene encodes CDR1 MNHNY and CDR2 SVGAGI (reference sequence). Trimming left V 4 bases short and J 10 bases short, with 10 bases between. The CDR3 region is CASSSLLGAFF. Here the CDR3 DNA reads TGTGCCAGCAGTTCCCTCTTGGGAGCTTTCTTT.

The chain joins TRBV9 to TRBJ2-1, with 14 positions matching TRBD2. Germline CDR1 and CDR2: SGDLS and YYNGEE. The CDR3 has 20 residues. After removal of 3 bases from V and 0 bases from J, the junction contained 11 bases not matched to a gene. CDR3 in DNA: TGTGCCAGCAGCGCCGCACGGACTAGCGGGGGGTACAACTCCTACAATGAGCAGTTCTTC. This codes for CASSAARTSGGYNSYNEQFF.